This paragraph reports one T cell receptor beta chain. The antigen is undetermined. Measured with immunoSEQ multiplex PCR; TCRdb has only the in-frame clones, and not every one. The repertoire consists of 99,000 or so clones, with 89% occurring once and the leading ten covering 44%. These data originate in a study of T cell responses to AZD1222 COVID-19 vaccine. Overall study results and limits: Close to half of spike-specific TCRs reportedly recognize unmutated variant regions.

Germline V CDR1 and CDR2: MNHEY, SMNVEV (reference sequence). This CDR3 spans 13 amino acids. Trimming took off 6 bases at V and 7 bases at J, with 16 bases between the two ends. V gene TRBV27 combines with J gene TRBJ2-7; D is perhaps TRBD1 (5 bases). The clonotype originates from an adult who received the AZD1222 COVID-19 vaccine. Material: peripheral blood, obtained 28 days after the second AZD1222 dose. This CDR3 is CASSSPKGQEQYF. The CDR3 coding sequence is TGTGCCAGCAGCTCCCCCAAGGGGCAGGAGCAGTACTTC.